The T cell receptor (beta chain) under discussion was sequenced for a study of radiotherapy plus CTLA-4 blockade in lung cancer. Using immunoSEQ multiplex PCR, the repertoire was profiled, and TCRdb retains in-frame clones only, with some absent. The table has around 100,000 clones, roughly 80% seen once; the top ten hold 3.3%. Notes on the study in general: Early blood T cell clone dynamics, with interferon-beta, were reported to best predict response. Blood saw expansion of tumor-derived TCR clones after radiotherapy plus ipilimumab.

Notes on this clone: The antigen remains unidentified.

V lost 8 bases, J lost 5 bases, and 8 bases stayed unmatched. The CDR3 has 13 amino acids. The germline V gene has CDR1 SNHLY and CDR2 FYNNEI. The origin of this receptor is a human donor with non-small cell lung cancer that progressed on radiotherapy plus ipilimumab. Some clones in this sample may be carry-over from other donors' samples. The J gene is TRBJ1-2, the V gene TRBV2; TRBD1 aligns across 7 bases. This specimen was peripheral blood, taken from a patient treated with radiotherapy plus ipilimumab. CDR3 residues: CASRAGGLYGYTF. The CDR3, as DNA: TGTGCCAGCCGAGCAGGGGGACTATATGGCTACACCTTC.